The source of this T cell receptor beta chain is a study of T cells in Graves' hyperthyroidism and ophthalmopathy. Study outcomes and limitations: A model built on 13 V-J features separated ophthalmopathy from stable hyperthyroidism.

Amplification targeted TCR beta CDR3 regions from RNA transcripts. A first-round RT-PCR of the TCR CDR3 used the HTBI primer set. One entry per CDR3 protein, called by TCRdb with MiXCR from the multiplex PCR reads. Of roughly 800,000 distinct CDR3 sequences listed, over 35% were seen once; the top ten hold around 10%. The hyperthyroidism was newly diagnosed and had lasted under 2 months; the patients were aged 18 to 65. Lactation, pregnancy, other autoimmune disease or uncontrolled infection excluded patients. From germline, CDR1 is LNHDA and CDR2 SQIVND (reference sequence). The CDR3 runs 14 residues. Trimming removed 7 bases from V and 6 bases from J, with 16 bases in between. Worth noting for this clonotype: Its target is not known.

The TCR comes from a man aged 18 to 29 with Graves' hyperthyroidism. This rearrangement joins TRBV19 to TRBJ1-5; perhaps TRBD1 as D (5 bases). Sequencing was performed on blood. CDR3 residues: CASTGEGLGQPQHF. Written as DNA, the CDR3 is TGTGCCAGTACCGGGGAGGGACTGGGTCAGCCCCAGCATTTT.